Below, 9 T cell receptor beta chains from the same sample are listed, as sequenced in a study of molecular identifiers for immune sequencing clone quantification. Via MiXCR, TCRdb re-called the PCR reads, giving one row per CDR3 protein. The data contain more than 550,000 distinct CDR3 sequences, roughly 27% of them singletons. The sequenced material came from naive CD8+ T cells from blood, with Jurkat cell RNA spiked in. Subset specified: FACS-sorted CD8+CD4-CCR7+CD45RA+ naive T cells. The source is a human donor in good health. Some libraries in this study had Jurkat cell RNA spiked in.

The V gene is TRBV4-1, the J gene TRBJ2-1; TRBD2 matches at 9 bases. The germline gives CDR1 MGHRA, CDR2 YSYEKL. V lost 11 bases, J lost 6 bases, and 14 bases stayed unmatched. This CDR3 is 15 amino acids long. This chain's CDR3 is CARRLEGLAINEQFF. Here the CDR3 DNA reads TGCGCCCGCCGCCTGGAGGGACTAGCAATCAATGAGCAGTTCTTC.

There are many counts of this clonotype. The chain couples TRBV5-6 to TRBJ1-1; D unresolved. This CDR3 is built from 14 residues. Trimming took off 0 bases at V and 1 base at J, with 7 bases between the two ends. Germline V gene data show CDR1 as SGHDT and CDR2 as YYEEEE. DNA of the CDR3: TGTGCCAGCAGCTTGGGGTACACGAACACTGAAGCTTTCTTT. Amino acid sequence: CASSLGYTNTEAFF.

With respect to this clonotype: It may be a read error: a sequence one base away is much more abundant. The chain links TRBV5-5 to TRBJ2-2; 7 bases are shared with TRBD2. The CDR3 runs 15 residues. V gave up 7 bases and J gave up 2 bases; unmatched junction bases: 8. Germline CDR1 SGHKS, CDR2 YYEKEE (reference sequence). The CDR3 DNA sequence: TGTGCCAGCGGCAACCGGGACTACAACACCGGGGAGCTGTTTTTT. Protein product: CASGNRDYNTGELFF.

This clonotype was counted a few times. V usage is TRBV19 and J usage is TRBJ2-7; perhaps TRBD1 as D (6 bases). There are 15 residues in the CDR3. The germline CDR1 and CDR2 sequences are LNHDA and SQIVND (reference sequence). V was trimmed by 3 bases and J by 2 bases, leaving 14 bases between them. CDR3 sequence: CASSIFPGVAYEQYF. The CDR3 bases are TGTGCCAGTAGTATTTTTCCAGGGGTAGCCTACGAGCAGTACTTC.

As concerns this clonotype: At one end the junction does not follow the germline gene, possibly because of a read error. CDR3 sequence reads: CASSLRGQHIQETQHF. Here the CDR3 DNA reads TGTGCCAGCAGCTTAAGGGGACAGCATATCCAAGAGACCCAGCACTTC. The chain couples TRBV13 to TRBJ2-5, with 7 bases matching TRBD1. The CDR3 covers 16 residues. Germline V gene data show CDR1 as PRHDT and CDR2 as FYEKMQ (reference sequence).

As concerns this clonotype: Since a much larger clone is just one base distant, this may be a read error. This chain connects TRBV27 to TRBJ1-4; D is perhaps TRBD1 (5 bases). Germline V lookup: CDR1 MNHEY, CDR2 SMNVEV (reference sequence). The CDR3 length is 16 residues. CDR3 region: CASSPDPRALVEKPFF. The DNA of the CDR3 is TGTGCCAGCAGTCCCGATCCCAGGGCCCTCGTCGAAAAACCGTTTTTT.

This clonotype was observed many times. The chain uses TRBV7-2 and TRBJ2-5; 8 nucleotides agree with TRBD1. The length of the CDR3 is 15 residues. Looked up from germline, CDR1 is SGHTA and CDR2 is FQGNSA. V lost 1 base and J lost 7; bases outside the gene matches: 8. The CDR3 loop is CASSLGGDRTRTQYF. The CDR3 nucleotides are TGTGCCAGCAGCTTAGGCGGGGACAGGACACGGACCCAGTACTTC.

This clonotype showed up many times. The CDR3 is CASSQVGQQGGTEAFF. Here the CDR3 DNA reads TGCGCCAGCAGCCAAGTAGGCCAACAGGGAGGGACTGAAGCTTTCTTT. The chain has TRBV4-1 and TRBJ1-1, with a possible D match to TRBD1 (6 bases). Per germline, CDR1 MGHRA and CDR2 YSYEKL. Trimming removed 1 base from V and 5 bases from J, with 17 bases in between. This CDR3 region has 16 residues.

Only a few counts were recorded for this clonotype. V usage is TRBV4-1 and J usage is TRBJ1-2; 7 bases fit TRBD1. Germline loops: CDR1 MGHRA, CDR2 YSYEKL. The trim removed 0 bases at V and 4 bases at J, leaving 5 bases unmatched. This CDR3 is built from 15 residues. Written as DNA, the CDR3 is TGCGCCAGCAGCCAAGACAGGGGGACGGGCTATGGCTACACCTTC. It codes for CASSQDRGTGYGYTF.